This TCR beta chain was sequenced during a study of OX40 agonist ivuxolimab in advanced cancers. Study context: In this trial design, patients received ivuxolimab intravenously at 0.01 to 10 mg/kg every 2 weeks. Around 40% of patients had received prior checkpoint inhibitor therapy.

This table comes from immunoSEQ multiplex PCR, and its TCRdb copy is limited to in-frame clones, with some not included. This sample has some 19,000 clones, with 83% found just once. Sequences were derived from CD4+ or CD8+ T cells sorted from blood, sampled in a trial of the OX40 agonist ivuxolimab. The source of this sequence is an adult with an advanced solid tumor such as melanoma, head and neck, liver or kidney cancer.

CDR3 sequence reads: CASSFGRSGGLDYGYTF. CDR3 DNA sequence: TGTGCCAGCAGTTTCGGTCGGAGCGGAGGACTTGACTATGGCTACACCTTC. The V and J genes are TRBV28 and TRBJ1-2, with D unresolved. V dropped 3 bases and J dropped 3 bases, with 20 bases sitting between them. Per the germline V gene, CDR1 is MDHEN and CDR2 is SYDVKM. This CDR3 contains 17 residues.